The present entry profiles one TCR beta chain with its context. What it binds is unknown. This sample stems from a study of CD8 T cells in ankylosing spondylitis. Notes on the study in general: Disease-linked clones were found to be CD8+ and relatively rare in peripheral blood. Seemingly distinctive of ankylosing spondylitis blood was a TCR beta motif formed by eight highly homologous variants. Both synovial fluid and blood in reactive arthritis had previously been reported to carry some motif variants.

Libraries of TCR beta came from quantitative 5'-RACE with molecular barcodes. TCRdb redid the calling of the 5' RACE reads with MiXCR, one entry per CDR3 protein. The table includes about 27,000 distinct CDR3 sequences, 7.9% detected once. V was pared by 2 bases and J by 1 base, with 3 bases of the junction left unmatched. This CDR3 comprises 16 residues. CDR1 is SGHRS and CDR2 is YFSETQ in the germline V gene. The chain carries TRBV5-1 and TRBJ2-3, with 11 bases matching TRBD2. Sequencing was carried out using blood. This receptor was taken from a male donor with ankylosing spondylitis or in good health (not recorded which). CDR3 loop: CASSFLLAGGTDTQYF. CDR3 DNA sequence: TGCGCCAGCAGCTTTCTACTAGCGGGGGGCACAGATACGCAGTATTTT.